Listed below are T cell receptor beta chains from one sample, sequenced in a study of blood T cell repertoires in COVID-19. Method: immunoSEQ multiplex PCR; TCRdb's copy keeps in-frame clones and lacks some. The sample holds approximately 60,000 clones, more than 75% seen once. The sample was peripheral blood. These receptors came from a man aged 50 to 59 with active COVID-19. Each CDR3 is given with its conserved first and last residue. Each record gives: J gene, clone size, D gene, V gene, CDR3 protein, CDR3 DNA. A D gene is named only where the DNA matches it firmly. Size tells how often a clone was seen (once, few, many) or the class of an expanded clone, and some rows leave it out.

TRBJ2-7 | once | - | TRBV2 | CASSDWRRLTAYEQYF | TGTGCCAGCAGTGATTGGAGGAGACTAACTGCCTACGAGCAGTACTTC
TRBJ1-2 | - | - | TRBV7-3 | CASSRGYISHGYTF | TGTGCCAGCAGTCGCGGGTACATTAGCCATGGCTACACCTTC
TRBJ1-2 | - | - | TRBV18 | CASSPPGLGREGGYGYTF | TGTGCCAGCTCACCACCGGGGCTCGGAAGGGAGGGAGGATATGGCTACACCTTC
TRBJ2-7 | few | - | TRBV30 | CAWSSKRGEQYF | TGTGCCTGGAGCTCGAAAAGGGGCGAGCAGTACTTC
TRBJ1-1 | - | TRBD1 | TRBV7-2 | CASSLGGPGQAGTEAFF | TGTGCCAGCAGCTTAGGTGGACCGGGACAGGCGGGAACTGAAGCTTTCTTT
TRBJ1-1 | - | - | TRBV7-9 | CASSRRQSQNTEAFF | TGTGCCAGCAGCAGACGACAGAGTCAGAACACTGAAGCTTTCTTT
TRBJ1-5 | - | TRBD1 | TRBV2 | CASSPSRQGGNQPQHF | TGTGCCAGCAGCCCTTCCAGACAGGGGGGCAATCAGCCCCAGCATTTT
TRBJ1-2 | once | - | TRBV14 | CASSQSSTGSGYTF | TGTGCCAGCAGCCAAAGCAGTACAGGGTCAGGCTACACCTTC
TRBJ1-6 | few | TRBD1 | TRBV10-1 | CASSGDSNSPLHF | TGCGCCAGCAGCGGGGACAGTAATTCACCCCTCCACTTT
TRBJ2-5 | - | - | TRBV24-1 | CATSDLLETEQETQYF | TGTGCCACCAGTGATTTGCTTGAGACAGAGCAAGAGACCCAGTACTTC
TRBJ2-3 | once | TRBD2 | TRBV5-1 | CASSEQRGSLVNTQYF | TGCGCCAGCAGCGAACAGCGGGGATCCTTGGTTAATACGCAGTATTTT
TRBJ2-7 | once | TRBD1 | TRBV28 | CASSPHGTTGDPKEYF | TGTGCCAGCAGTCCCCACGGTACGACAGGGGACCCCAAAGAGTACTTC
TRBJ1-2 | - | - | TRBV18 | CASSPPAGGANYGYTF | TGTGCCAGCTCACCACCCGCGGGGGGGGCCAACTATGGCTACACCTTC
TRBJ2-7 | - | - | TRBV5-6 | CASTPSESYEQYF | TGTGCCAGCACCCCGAGTGAGTCCTACGAGCAGTACTTC
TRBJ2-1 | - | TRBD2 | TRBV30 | CAWSVQRGSLLSSYNEQFF | TGTGCCTGGAGTGTACAGCGGGGGTCCCTACTTAGCTCCTACAATGAGCAGTTCTTC
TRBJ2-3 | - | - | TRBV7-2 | CASSLGSGPYTDTQYF | TGTGCCAGCAGCTTAGGCAGCGGGCCTTACACAGATACGCAGTATTTT
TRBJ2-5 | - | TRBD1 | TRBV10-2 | CASSEVGQGKFKSQYF | TGCGCCAGCAGTGAGGTCGGACAGGGGAAATTCAAGTCCCAGTACTTC
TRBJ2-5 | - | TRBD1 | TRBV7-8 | CASTLDRVETQYF | TGTGCCAGCACTCTTGACAGGGTAGAGACCCAGTACTTC
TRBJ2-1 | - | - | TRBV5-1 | CASSLLASYNEQFF | TGCGCCAGCAGCTTATTAGCGTCTTACAATGAGCAGTTCTTC
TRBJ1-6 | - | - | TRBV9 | CASSPRAREVSPLHF | TGTGCCAGCAGCCCTCGGGCCAGGGAGGTGTCACCCCTCCACTTT
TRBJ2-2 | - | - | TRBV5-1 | CASQGLTNTGELFF | TGCGCCAGCCAGGGACTCACTAACACCGGGGAGCTGTTTTTT
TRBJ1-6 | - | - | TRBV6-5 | CASSSGNSPLHF | TGTGCCAGCAGTTCCGGGAATTCACCCCTCCACTTT
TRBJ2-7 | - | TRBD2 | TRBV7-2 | CAGASGSEGAEQYF | TGTGCCGGGGCTAGCGGGAGTGAAGGGGCCGAGCAGTACTTC
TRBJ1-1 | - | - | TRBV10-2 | CASCGDTEAFF | TGCGCCAGCTGCGGGGACACTGAAGCTTTCTTT
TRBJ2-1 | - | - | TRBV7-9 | CASSLARGSSYNEQFF | TGTGCCAGCAGCTTAGCCAGGGGCAGCTCCTACAATGAGCAGTTCTTC
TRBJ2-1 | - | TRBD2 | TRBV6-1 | CASSEVWRRQAGAHQFF | TGTGCCAGCAGTGAAGTTTGGCGGCGTCAAGCGGGAGCCCATCAGTTCTTC
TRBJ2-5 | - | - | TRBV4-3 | CASSQWTVQETQYF | TGCGCCAGCAGCCAATGGACAGTACAAGAGACCCAGTACTTC
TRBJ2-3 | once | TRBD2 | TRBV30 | CARTSGISTDTQYF | TGTGCCCGGACTAGCGGGATAAGCACAGATACGCAGTATTTT
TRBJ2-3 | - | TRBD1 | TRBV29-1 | CSVAQGYTQYF | TGCAGCGTCGCACAGGGGTATACGCAGTATTTT
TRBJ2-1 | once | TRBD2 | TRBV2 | CASTTSGGEQFF | TGTGCCAGCACCACTAGCGGCGGTGAGCAGTTCTTC
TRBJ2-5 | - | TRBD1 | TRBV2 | CASREDRVLGDRDKETQYF | TGTGCCAGCAGGGAAGACCGTGTTCTGGGGGACAGGGACAAAGAGACCCAGTACTTC